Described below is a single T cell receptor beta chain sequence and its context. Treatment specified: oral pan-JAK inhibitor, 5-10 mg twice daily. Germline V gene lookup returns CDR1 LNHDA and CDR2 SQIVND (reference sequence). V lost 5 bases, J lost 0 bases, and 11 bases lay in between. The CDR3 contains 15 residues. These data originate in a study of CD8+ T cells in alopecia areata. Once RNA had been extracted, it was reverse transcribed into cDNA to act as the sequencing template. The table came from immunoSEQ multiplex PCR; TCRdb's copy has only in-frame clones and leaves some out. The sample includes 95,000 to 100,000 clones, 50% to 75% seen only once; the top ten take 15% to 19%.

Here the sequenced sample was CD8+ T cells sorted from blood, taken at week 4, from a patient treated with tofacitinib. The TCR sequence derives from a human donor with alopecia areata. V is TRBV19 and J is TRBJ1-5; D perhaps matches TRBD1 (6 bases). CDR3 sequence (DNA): TGTGCCAGTAGTCGGCAGGGGAATAGCAATCAGCCCCAGCATTTT. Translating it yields CASSRQGNSNQPQHF.